This TCR beta chain was profiled in a study of T-cell memory formation after mild COVID-19. Turning to the study itself: Each donor largely had its own TCR clusters. Study results and limitations: CD4+ contracting clones were mainly CM and EM; CD8+ ones, EMRA. Day 15 to 85 contractors were CD4/CD8 balanced; later expanders leaned CD4+.

CDR3 length: 15 residues. V shed 6 bases, J shed 5 bases, and the junction held 10 bases outside the gene matches. On this clonotype itself: As yet, its antigen is unknown.

The authors produced TCR alpha and TCR beta cDNA libraries with sample barcodes and UMIs by 5'RACE using constant-segment primers. TCRdb re-derived calls from the 5' RACE reads in MiXCR, one entry per CDR3 protein. The table lists 150,000 to 200,000 distinct CDR3 sequences, 13% to 15% of them singletons. The sequenced sample consisted of PBMCs or a T cell subset sorted from them (not recorded which). The rearrangement uses TRBV12-3 or TRBV12-4 and TRBJ2-7; 10 bases agree with TRBD1. The receptor was derived from an adult woman who had mild COVID-19 (a few samples of this study predate the infection). Cell type and time point are not known. Here the CDR3 reads CASSSRTGGRDEQYF. The CDR3 nucleotides are TGTGCCAGCAGCTCGAGGACAGGGGGACGTGACGAGCAGTACTTC.